Listed here are 27 T cell receptor beta chains from one sample, sequenced in a study of cytomegalovirus exposure and HLA in healthy donors. With 60 Vbeta and 13 Jbeta primers, the PCR was carried out. Clones were read by immunoSEQ multiplex PCR, and TCRdb kept only the in-frame ones, dropping some. Of about 120,000 clones in the sample, over 8.5% were seen once. Source material: PBMCs. The origin of the receptors is a woman aged 40-49 years in good health and CMV-seropositive.

Only a few counts were recorded for this clone. The chain combines TRBV30 with TRBJ2-7; D remains unclear. V dropped 4 bases and J dropped 3 bases, with 13 bases sitting between them. CDR1 and CDR2 (germline): GTSNPN, SVGIG (reference sequence). The CDR3 runs 13 residues. CDR3 coding DNA: TGTGCCTGGACCCCCGACACTGACTACGAGCAGTACTTC. Its protein product is CAWTPDTDYEQYF.

This rearrangement joins TRBV29-1 to TRBJ2-5; 8 positions agree with TRBD1. CDR1 SQVTM and CDR2 ANQGSEA come from the germline V gene. Trimming at V came to 6 bases and at J to 5 bases, leaving 5 bases not matched to a gene. The CDR3 length is 12 residues. CDR3 protein: CSVQGAWETQYF. The CDR3 bases are TGCAGCGTGCAGGGGGCGTGGGAGACCCAGTACTTC.

This clone was seen more than once but under ten times. The chain couples TRBV18 to TRBJ2-7, with 10 bases aligning to TRBD1. This CDR3 comprises 15 residues. The germline V gene encodes CDR1 KGHSH and CDR2 LQKENI. Unmatched junction bases numbered 6, after V lost 2 bases and J lost 5 bases. DNA of the CDR3: TGTGCCAGCTCACCAAGGGGACAGGGGATCCACGAGCAGTACTTC. It yields the protein CASSPRGQGIHEQYF.

This chain connects TRBV6-5 to TRBJ1-1; D might be TRBD1 (5 bases). Trimming took 2 bases from V and 2 from J, leaving 9 bases between them. Germline values: CDR1 MNHEY, CDR2 SVGAGI. The CDR3 sequence is 14 residues long. The CDR3 protein is CASSYEQGNTEAFF. CDR3 sequence (DNA): TGTGCCAGCAGTTACGAGCAGGGTAACACTGAAGCTTTCTTT.

The chain combines TRBV18 with TRBJ1-2, with 7 bases matching TRBD1. CDR1 KGHSH and CDR2 LQKENI come from the germline V gene. The V segment lost 2 bases and the J segment 4 bases; nucleotides outside the gene matches: 7. The CDR3 covers 15 residues. The CDR3 loop reads CASSPGRGQGYGYTF. In DNA, the CDR3 is TGTGCCAGCTCACCAGGAAGGGGGCAGGGCTATGGCTACACCTTC.

This chain joins TRBV5-4 and TRBJ2-1; 7 bases fit TRBD1. The CDR3 sequence is 13 residues long. Germline CDR1 SGHNT, CDR2 YYREEE (reference sequence). J lost 6 bases, V lost 4 bases, and 4 bases had no gene match. The CDR3 DNA is TGTGCCAGCAGCCAGGGACAGACCAATGAGCAGTTCTTC. Its protein is CASSQGQTNEQFF.

The V call is TRBV6-5, the J call TRBJ2-2; 9 bases agree with TRBD1. From germline, CDR1 is MNHEY and CDR2 SVGAGI. CDR3 length: 15 amino acids. V shed 6 bases, J shed 2 bases, and the junction held 4 bases outside the gene matches. As DNA, the CDR3 is TGTGCCAGCAGCCCGGGACAGGGAAACACCGGGGAGCTGTTTTTT. As protein: CASSPGQGNTGELFF.

This clone was observed a few times. The rearrangement uses TRBV7-7 and TRBJ2-7; the match to TRBD1 covers 11 bases. Germline trimming cut 3 bases from V and 4 bases from J; bases unmatched to any gene: 5. The CDR3 extends over 15 amino acids. Germline loops: CDR1 SSHAT, CDR2 FNYEAQ (reference sequence). CDR3 DNA sequence: TGTGCCAGCAGCTTTAGGACAGGGGGCTGGTACGAGCAGTACTTC. As protein: CASSFRTGGWYEQYF. The entire variable domain, with the rest obtained from reference TRBV7-7 and TRBJ2-7, is as follows: GAGVSQSPRYKVTKRGQDVTLRCDPISSHATLYWYQQALGQGPEFLTYFNYEAQPDKSGLPSDRFSAERPEGSISTLTIQRTEQRDSAMYRCASSFRTGGWYEQYFGPGTRLTVT.

This clone showed up just a few times. The chain uses TRBV19 and TRBJ2-7; TRBD1 agrees at 12 bases. Trimming cost V 2 bases and J 7 bases; bases outside gene matches: 9. The germline V gene encodes CDR1 LNHDA and CDR2 SQIVND (reference sequence). This CDR3 comprises 16 residues. The CDR3 bases are TGTGCCAGTAGTATAAAGGGGACAGGGGGCTCCCCTGAGCAGTACTTC. Its protein product is CASSIKGTGGSPEQYF.

This clone occurred a few times. This chain links TRBV19 with TRBJ1-5; 10 bases align to TRBD1. The germline V gene encodes CDR1 LNHDA and CDR2 SQIVND (reference sequence). CDR3 length: 14 residues. J gave up 5 bases and V 5 bases, and 3 bases lay outside the gene matches. CDR3 in DNA: TGTGCCAGTAGTCCGGGACAGGGGTATCAGCCCCAGCATTTT. Amino acid sequence: CASSPGQGYQPQHF.

V and J are TRBV18 and TRBJ1-1; no definite D call. CDR3 length: 14 residues. The germline V gene encodes CDR1 KGHSH and CDR2 LQKENI. V lost 3 bases and J lost 2, with 10 bases in between. The CDR3 region is CASSPDGLNTEAFF. The CDR3, as DNA: TGTGCCAGCTCACCGGACGGACTAAACACTGAAGCTTTCTTT.

The J gene is TRBJ2-7, the V gene TRBV5-4; perhaps TRBD1 as D (7 bases). Trimming removed 2 bases at V and 3 bases at J, with 12 bases between. In germline, CDR1 is SGHNT, CDR2 YYREEE (reference sequence). This CDR3 comprises 14 residues. In nucleotides, the CDR3 is TGTGCCAGCAGCTTAGGAGGGGGCTACTACGAGCAGTACTTC. Protein: CASSLGGGYYEQYF. Full variable domain (rest looked up from reference TRBV5-4 and TRBJ2-7): ETGVTQSPTHLIKTRGQQVTLRCSSQSGHNTVSWYQQALGQGPQFIFQYYREEENGRGNFPPRFSGLQFPNYSSELNVNALELDDSALYLCASSLGGGYYEQYFGPGTRLTVT.

The chain combines TRBV5-6 with TRBJ2-7; a possible D gene is TRBD2 (5 bases). Trimming cost V 3 bases and J 0 bases, with 13 bases left between them. Germline assignment: CDR1 SGHDT and CDR2 YYEEEE. The length of the CDR3 is 15 residues. The CDR3: CASSSPSGSSYEQYF. Here the CDR3 DNA reads TGTGCCAGCAGCTCGCCTAGTGGGAGCTCCTACGAGCAGTACTTC.

The chain has TRBV5-1 and TRBJ2-2; TRBD2 aligns across 9 bases. The germline V gene encodes CDR1 SGHRS and CDR2 YFSETQ. This CDR3 spans 17 amino acids. After removal of 1 base from V and 6 bases from J, the junction contained 10 bases not matched to a gene. The CDR3, as DNA: TGCGCCAGCAGCTTGAAAGCGGGGGGAAGGTTCGCCGGGGAGCTGTTTTTT. Its translation: CASSLKAGGRFAGELFF.

This clone has only a few counts. This chain links TRBV19 with TRBJ1-6, with TRBD1 matching 7 bases. The CDR3 consists of 15 residues. V lost 2 bases and J lost 7; bases outside the gene matches: 5. CDR1 LNHDA and CDR2 SQIVND come from the germline V gene (reference sequence). The CDR3 DNA follows: TGTGCCAGTAGTATAAGGACAGGCATGAATTCACCCCTCCACTTT. Amino acid sequence: CASSIRTGMNSPLHF.

This clone was found a few times. The genes are TRBV19 and TRBJ1-1; D is possibly TRBD1 (5 bases). CDR1 and CDR2 from the germline V gene are LNHDA and SQIVND (reference sequence). The CDR3 has 14 amino acids. Trimming removed 3 bases at V and 4 bases at J, with 12 bases between. DNA of the CDR3: TGTGCCAGTAGTATGGATAGGGGATCCACTGAAGCTTTCTTT. Translation: CASSMDRGSTEAFF.

This clone was seen only a few times. V usage is TRBV10-3 and J usage is TRBJ2-7; D perhaps matches TRBD1 (6 bases). This CDR3 contains 13 residues. Per germline, CDR1 ENHRY and CDR2 SYGVKD. V was pared by 7 bases and J by 6 bases, with 16 bases between. The CDR3 coding sequence is TGTGCCATCAACCCGGGACAAAAGGGCGAGCAGTACTTC. Its protein is CAINPGQKGEQYF.

This clone came up a few times. This chain connects TRBV15 to TRBJ2-2, with 9 nucleotides matching TRBD2. V shed 0 bases, J shed 3 bases, and the junction held 2 bases outside the gene matches. The germline gives CDR1 LNHNV, CDR2 YYDKDF (reference sequence). The CDR3 sequence is 16 residues long. The CDR3 reads CATSRDLAGYTGELFF. The CDR3 coding sequence is TGTGCCACCAGCAGAGATCTAGCGGGGTACACCGGGGAGCTGTTTTTT.

The rearrangement links TRBV5-4 to TRBJ1-5; maybe TRBD1 (5 bases). The germline V gene has CDR1 SGHNT and CDR2 YYREEE (reference sequence). The V end was cut by 0 bases, the J end by 6 bases, with 10 bases between. This CDR3 has 14 residues. The CDR3 sequence is CASSLESGIQPQHF. The CDR3, as DNA: TGTGCCAGCAGCTTGGAGTCAGGGATTCAGCCCCAGCATTTT.

This clone was detected only a few times. V usage is TRBV7-7 and J usage is TRBJ2-3, with a tentative D call TRBD1 (6 bases). The CDR3 is 14 amino acids. Germline V lookup: CDR1 SSHAT, CDR2 FNYEAQ (reference sequence). The ends were cut back, 5 bases at V and 2 bases at J, with 11 bases in the middle. CDR3 in DNA: TGTGCCAGCAGCCGCGGACAGCACACAGATACGCAGTATTTT. This codes for CASSRGQHTDTQYF.

This sequence joins TRBV28 and TRBJ1-1, with 8 bases that match TRBD1. V lost 5 bases and J lost 5; bases outside the gene matches: 13. CDR3 size: 16 residues. From germline, CDR1 is MDHEN and CDR2 SYDVKM. The CDR3 sequence is CASSPGQGRTRTEAFF. DNA for the CDR3: TGTGCCAGCAGTCCAGGACAGGGCCGGACCCGGACTGAAGCTTTCTTT.

This clone was seen a handful of times. The chain is built from TRBV5-6 and TRBJ2-7; a possible D gene is TRBD1 (6 bases). The germline CDR1 and CDR2 sequences are SGHDT and YYEEEE. CDR3 length: 14 residues. Trimming took off 0 bases at V and 5 bases at J, with 12 bases between the two ends. CDR3 sequence: CASSLGQEGHEQYF. The CDR3 DNA is TGTGCCAGCAGCTTGGGACAGGAAGGCCACGAGCAGTACTTC.

The gene calls are TRBV30 and TRBJ1-4; D is uncertain. V lost 2 bases to trimming and J lost 4 bases, with 8 bases between them. Germline V gives CDR1 GTSNPN, CDR2 SVGIG (reference sequence). This CDR3 is 13 amino acids long. Here the CDR3 DNA reads TGTGCCTGGAGTCGAGGTTTTAATGAAAAACTGTTTTTT. It yields the protein CAWSRGFNEKLFF.

The rearrangement uses TRBV5-4 and TRBJ2-7; TRBD1 is a possible D gene (6 bases). The CDR3 has 14 amino acids. V dropped 0 bases and J dropped 5 bases, with 12 bases sitting between them. CDR1 is SGHNT, CDR2 YYREEE, per germline (reference sequence). CDR3 DNA sequence: TGTGCCAGCAGCTTGGGAGGGGGTAAAAACGAGCAGTACTTC. It is translated as CASSLGGGKNEQYF.

This clone was detected only a few times. V is TRBV5-1 and J is TRBJ2-5; D is uncertain. CDR3 length: 14 amino acids. V was pared by 2 bases and J by 5 bases, with 13 bases between. Germline-derived CDR1 and CDR2 are SGHRS and YFSETQ. The CDR3, as DNA: TGCGCCAGCAGCTTTCCACAGACCTTGGAGACCCAGTACTTC. Translating gives CASSFPQTLETQYF.

The V call is TRBV7-9, the J call TRBJ2-7, with D possibly being TRBD1 (7 bases). Between the trimmed V and J ends, which lost 2 bases and 3 bases, there was a span of 14 bases. CDR3 length: 15 amino acids. CDR1 SEHNR and CDR2 FQNEAQ come from the germline V gene (reference sequence). The DNA of the CDR3 is TGTGCCAGCAGCTTATGGAGGGGGCGCGACTACGAGCAGTACTTC. The encoded protein is CASSLWRGRDYEQYF.

The rearrangement links TRBV5-6 to TRBJ1-5; weak D call: TRBD1 (5 bases). From germline, CDR1 is SGHDT and CDR2 YYEEEE. The CDR3 contains 15 residues. Trimming shortened V by 3 bases and J by 3 bases, and 13 bases separated the two germline ends. This CDR3 is CASSSGYMSNQPQHF. CDR3 nucleotide sequence: TGTGCCAGCAGCTCAGGGTATATGTCCAATCAGCCCCAGCATTTT. The full variable domain, in which reference TRBV5-6 and TRBJ1-5 provide the parts outside the CDR3, is DAGVTQSPTHLIKTRGQQVTLRCSPKSGHDTVSWYQQALGQGPQFIFQYYEEEERQRGNFPDRFSGHQFPNYSSELNVNALLLGDSALYLCASSSGYMSNQPQHFGDGTRLSIL.